Presented here are 27 T cell receptor beta chains from one specimen sequenced in a study of blood T cells in healthy people across ages. Combining a sample-barcoded 5' primer with a J-beta primer mix, a second PCR ran for roughly 6 to 12 cycles. TCRdb re-called the 5' RACE reads through MiXCR, storing one row per CDR3 protein. The sample includes approximately 850,000 distinct CDR3 sequences, under 45% of them seen just once. Sequenced material: blood. These TCRs come from a man in his sixties in good health.

The chain joins TRBV6-1 to TRBJ2-5, with D unclear. TRBJ2-1 matches the DNA end more closely, so the J call is doubtful. The V gene's germline CDR1 is MNHNS and CDR2 SASEGT. The CDR3 contains 14 residues. The CDR3 loop reads CASSESRIQETQFF. The CDR3 region has the DNA TGTGCCAGCAGTGAAAGTCGTATCCAAGAGACCCAGTTCTTC.

This clonotype was seen only a few times. The CDR3 nucleotides read TGTGCCATCAGAGGGGGGACAGCGAACACTGAAGCTTTCTTT. It codes for CAIRGGTANTEAFF. The chain couples TRBV10-3 to TRBJ1-1; 7 positions match TRBD1. J lost 1 base, V lost 6 bases, and 5 bases had no gene match. The CDR3 consists of 14 residues. CDR1 is ENHRY, CDR2 SYGVKD, per germline.

This chain uses TRBV9 with TRBJ2-7, with D perhaps matching TRBD1 (5 bases). V lost 3 bases, J lost 4 bases, and 14 bases lay in between. CDR1 is SGDLS, CDR2 YYNGEE, per germline. The CDR3 covers 14 residues. The CDR3 sequence: CASSATGMAYEQYF. The CDR3 DNA follows: TGTGCCAGCAGCGCCACAGGAATGGCTTACGAGCAGTACTTC.

The V and J genes are TRBV10-3 and TRBJ2-7, with TRBD1 matching 7 bases. Germline V CDR1 and CDR2: ENHRY, SYGVKD. V dropped 10 bases and J dropped 3; count of bases not matched to a gene: 9. This CDR3 is built from 13 residues. The CDR3 DNA is TGTGCCACCGTTGACAGGGTTGGCTACGAGCAGTACTTC. Translation: CATVDRVGYEQYF.

The chain combines TRBV20-1 with TRBJ1-5; 8 positions agree with TRBD1. CDR1 and CDR2 from the germline V gene are DFQATT and SNEGSKA (reference sequence). The CDR3 runs to 16 residues. After removal of 3 bases from V and 3 bases from J, the junction contained 10 bases not matched to a gene. CDR3 DNA sequence: TGCAGTGCTAGGGAAGAACAGGGGGTCGACAATCAGCCCCAGCATTTT. Amino acid sequence: CSAREEQGVDNQPQHF.

The table lists this clonotype with a few counts. The V call is TRBV12-3 or TRBV12-4, the J call TRBJ2-1; no clear D. This CDR3 comprises 16 residues. The germline V and J ends were trimmed by 5 bases and 0 bases, with 14 bases remaining between them. This chain's CDR3 is CASSGPGVDSYNEQFF. DNA for the CDR3: TGTGCCAGCAGTGGCCCTGGGGTGGACTCCTACAATGAGCAGTTCTTC.

This clonotype was counted between two and nine times. The chain is built from TRBV7-2 and TRBJ1-6, with D tentatively TRBD1 (5 bases). Germline lookup yields CDR1 SGHTA and CDR2 FQGNSA. This CDR3 has 17 residues. V was cut by 5 bases and J by 0 bases, with 14 bases left in between. The CDR3 DNA reads TGTGCCAGCAGCCAGGGACCCTTGAGCTCCTATAATTCACCCCTCCACTTT. It translates to CASSQGPLSSYNSPLHF.

This clonotype was seen a single time. The chain links TRBV7-2 to TRBJ1-2; 7 bases are a match to TRBD1. V lost 5 bases and J lost 6; bases outside the gene matches: 9. The V gene's germline CDR1 is SGHTA and CDR2 FQGNSA. CDR3 length: 14 amino acids. CDR3 in amino acids: CASSAGTVSHGYTF. The CDR3 DNA follows: TGTGCCAGCAGCGCCGGGACAGTTTCGCATGGCTACACCTTC.

This clonotype turned up a few times. In DNA form, the CDR3 reads TGTGCCAGCAGCTTAGGGGGTCCAATGGCCTACGAGCAGTACTTC. Amino acid sequence: CASSLGGPMAYEQYF. The chain joins TRBV7-9 to TRBJ2-7; no clear D. CDR1 SEHNR and CDR2 FQNEAQ come from the germline V gene (reference sequence). The CDR3 has 15 residues. The germline V and J ends were trimmed by 1 base and 2 bases, with 12 bases remaining between them.

Only a few counts were recorded for this clonotype. V usage is TRBV10-3 and J usage is TRBJ2-6; unclear D gene. V lost 0 bases to trimming and J lost 0 bases, with 6 bases between them. The germline V gene has CDR1 ENHRY and CDR2 SYGVKD. The CDR3 contains 16 residues. CDR3 DNA sequence: TGTGCCATCAGTGAGTCGGGAAGCTCTGGGGCCAACGTCCTGACTTTC. Its translation: CAISESGSSGANVLTF.

This clonotype was counted a few times. The chain is built from TRBV7-2 and TRBJ2-1, with D possibly being TRBD1 (5 bases). The J call is in doubt because the DNA end fits TRBJ2-7 better. This CDR3 region has 17 residues. CDR1 SGHTA and CDR2 FQGNSA come from the germline V gene. CDR3 nucleotides: TGTGCCAGCAGCACCAGGACACCGACCTCTTCCTACAATGAGCAGTACTTC. Encoded protein: CASSTRTPTSSYNEQYF.

V and J are TRBV20-1 and TRBJ2-3; D unresolved. Trimming left V 1 base short and J 2 bases short, with 10 bases between. The germline V gene has CDR1 DFQATT and CDR2 SNEGSKA (reference sequence). CDR3 size: 14 residues. The CDR3 sequence is CSARGKVITDTQYF. The CDR3 DNA reads TGCAGTGCTAGAGGGAAGGTTATCACAGATACGCAGTATTTT.

J is TRBJ2-5 and V is TRBV4-3, with TRBD2 matching 9 bases. Germline V lookup: CDR1 LGHNA, CDR2 YSLEER. The CDR3 runs to 16 residues. V shed 2 bases and J 4 bases; nucleotides not matched to a gene: 8. The CDR3 region has the DNA TGCGCCAGCAGCCAAACCTTAGCGGGGGTCCCAGAGACCCAGTACTTC. It yields the protein CASSQTLAGVPETQYF.

The chain combines TRBV27 with TRBJ2-1; D gene uncertain. The V gene lost 5 bases and the J gene lost 9 bases, with 14 bases spanning the gap. This CDR3 has 13 amino acids. CDR1 and CDR2 (germline): MNHEY, SMNVEV (reference sequence). The CDR3 DNA reads as TGTGCCAGCAGTAAGGGCACCATTGGTGAGCAGTTCTTC. Its protein is CASSKGTIGEQFF.

The gene calls are TRBV18 and TRBJ2-7; D perhaps matches TRBD2 (7 bases). CDR3 size: 15 residues. The germline V and J ends were trimmed by 0 bases and 2 bases, with 11 bases remaining between them. CDR1 is KGHSH, CDR2 LQKENI, per germline. The CDR3 reads CASSPPGGLTYEQYF. CDR3 bases: TGTGCCAGCTCACCACCGGGGGGGCTCACCTACGAGCAGTACTTC.

The gene calls are TRBV6-6 and TRBJ2-3, with 10 bases identical to TRBD2. Germline values: CDR1 MNHNY, CDR2 SVGAGI (reference sequence). The V and J ends lost 5 bases and 3 bases, in that order; junction bases with no gene match: 8. The CDR3 has 16 amino acids. This CDR3 reads CASSPEAGGRTDTQYF. CDR3 coding DNA: TGTGCCAGCAGTCCCGAAGCGGGGGGGCGAACAGATACGCAGTATTTT.

This chain joins TRBV27 and TRBJ2-3; TRBD2 might be the D (7 bases). CDR3 size: 18 residues. The germline V gene encodes CDR1 MNHEY and CDR2 SMNVEV (reference sequence). Trimming removed 2 bases from V and 5 bases from J, with 23 bases in between. The CDR3 DNA is TGTGCCAGCAGTTTACCCCGAAGTAGGGGGGGCGGATTAGATACGCAGTATTTT. Translating gives CASSLPRSRGGGLDTQYF.

This sequence joins TRBV28 and TRBJ2-7; perhaps D is TRBD1 or TRBD2 (5 bases each). The CDR3 runs to 18 residues. Trimming shortened V by 5 bases and J by 0 bases, and 23 bases separated the two germline ends. CDR1 is MDHEN and CDR2 is SYDVKM in the germline V gene. CDR3 DNA: TGTGCCAGCAGTCCCTTTCCTTATGCCGGGACGGCCTCCTACGAGCAGTACTTC. It translates to CASSPFPYAGTASYEQYF.

The V gene is TRBV9, the J gene TRBJ1-2; D is possibly TRBD1 (6 bases). The germline CDR1 and CDR2 sequences are SGDLS and YYNGEE. Trimming took 4 bases from V and 7 from J, leaving 17 bases between them. The CDR3 sequence is 14 residues long. CDR3 residues: CASSPDSVFSGYTF. CDR3 sequence (DNA): TGTGCCAGCAGCCCGGACAGTGTGTTTAGTGGCTACACCTTC.

The J gene is TRBJ1-4, the V gene TRBV7-6; a weak D match, TRBD1 (5 bases). Per germline, CDR1 SGHVS and CDR2 FNYEAQ. V lost 1 base and J lost 7, with 10 bases in between. The CDR3 runs 14 residues. DNA for the CDR3: TGTGCCAGCAGCTTAGAATGGGGCAGTGAAAAACTGTTTTTT. This translates into CASSLEWGSEKLFF.

The rearrangement links TRBV7-6 to TRBJ1-4; D gene unclear. CDR1 SGHVS and CDR2 FNYEAQ come from the germline V gene. Trimming pared 1 base from V and 0 bases from J, leaving 15 bases between. The CDR3 has 18 amino acids. In DNA form, the CDR3 reads TGTGCCAGCAGCTTAGGGCCCCCACACGGGTCAACTAATGAAAAACTGTTTTTT. As protein: CASSLGPPHGSTNEKLFF.

The genes are TRBV6-2 or TRBV6-3 and TRBJ1-6, with 8 positions matching TRBD1. Trimming cost V 4 bases and J 6 bases; bases outside gene matches: 8. Germline CDR1 is MNHEY and CDR2 is SVGEGT. The CDR3 contains 16 residues. The CDR3 DNA reads as TGTGCCAGCAGTTCCAGGACAGGGAGGTTTAATTCACCCCTCCACTTT. It specifies CASSSRTGRFNSPLHF.

The chain joins TRBV20-1 to TRBJ1-3; TRBD1 aligns across 7 bases. CDR1 is DFQATT, CDR2 SNEGSKA, per germline (reference sequence). The CDR3 contains 14 residues. Trimming removed 3 bases from V and 9 bases from J; junction bases left unmatched: 11. The CDR3 sequence is CSAREGAGSTTIYF. The DNA for the CDR3 is TGCAGTGCTAGGGAGGGGGCAGGGTCTACCACCATATATTTT.

This clonotype was counted between two and nine times. The V gene is TRBV30, the J gene TRBJ2-7; a weak D match, TRBD1 (6 bases). The CDR3 has 13 residues. V lost 3 bases and J 9 bases, leaving 18 bases between the germline ends. Germline V CDR1 and CDR2: GTSNPN, SVGIG (reference sequence). CDR3 loop: CAWSPGVSLGQYF. The CDR3 DNA reads as TGTGCCTGGAGCCCAGGGGTCTCCCTAGGGCAGTACTTC. Filled out from reference TRBV30 and TRBJ2-7, the complete variable domain reads SQTIHQWPATLVQPVGSPLSLECTVEGTSNPNLYWYRQAAGRGLQLLFYSVGIGQISSEVPQNLSASRPQDRQFILSSKKLLLSDSGFYLCAWSPGVSLGQYFGPGTRLTVT.

This clonotype was counted a few times. The gene calls are TRBV11-1 and TRBJ2-1; TRBD2 aligns across 14 bases. The CDR3 extends over 17 amino acids. Germline V gives CDR1 SGHAT, CDR2 FQDESV (reference sequence). The J segment lost 8 bases and the V segment lost 7 bases, leaving 13 bases of the junction unmatched. Written as DNA, the CDR3 is TGTGCCAGCACGGCCCCTCCGACTAGCGGGGGGGCCTATGAGCAGTTCTTC. This sequence encodes CASTAPPTSGGAYEQFF.

This clonotype was seen a handful of times. The chain uses TRBV7-2 and TRBJ2-1; 8 positions match TRBD2. CDR1 is SGHTA and CDR2 is FQGNSA in the germline V gene. After removal of 8 bases from V and 9 bases from J, the junction contained 15 bases not matched to a gene. CDR3 length: 15 amino acids. As DNA, the CDR3 is TGTGCCAGCCAAGAGGGACTAGGGGCGTCCGGTGAGCAGTTCTTC. Translation: CASQEGLGASGEQFF. The full variable domain, its missing parts supplied by reference TRBV7-2 and TRBJ2-1, is GAGVSQSPSNKVTEKGKDVELRCDPISGHTALYWYRQSLGQGLEFLIYFQGNSAPDKSGLPSDRFSAERTGGSVSTLTIQRTQQEDSAVYLCASQEGLGASGEQFFGPGTRLTVL.

This clonotype was seen only a few times. CDR3 sequence (DNA): TGTGCCATCAGAATGACAGGGTCCTACGAGCAGTACTTC. Its translation: CAIRMTGSYEQYF. This chain joins TRBV10-3 and TRBJ2-7, with 7 bases identical to TRBD1. V lost 6 bases, J lost 1 base, and 3 bases stayed unmatched. The CDR3 length is 13 residues. Germline V gene data show CDR1 as ENHRY and CDR2 as SYGVKD.